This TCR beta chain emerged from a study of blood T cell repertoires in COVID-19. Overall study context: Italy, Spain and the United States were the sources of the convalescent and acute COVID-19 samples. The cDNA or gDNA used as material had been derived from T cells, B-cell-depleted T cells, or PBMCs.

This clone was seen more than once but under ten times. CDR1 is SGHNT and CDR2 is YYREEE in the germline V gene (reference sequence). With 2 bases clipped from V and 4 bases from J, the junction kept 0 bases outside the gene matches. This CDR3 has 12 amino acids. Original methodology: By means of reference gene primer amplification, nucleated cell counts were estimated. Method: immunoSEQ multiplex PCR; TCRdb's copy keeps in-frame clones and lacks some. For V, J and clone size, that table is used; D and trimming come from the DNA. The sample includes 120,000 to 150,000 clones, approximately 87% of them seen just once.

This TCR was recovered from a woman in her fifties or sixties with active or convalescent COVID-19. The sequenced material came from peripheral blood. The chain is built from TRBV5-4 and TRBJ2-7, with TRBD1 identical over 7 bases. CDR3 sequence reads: CASSLQGYEQYF. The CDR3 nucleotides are TGTGCCAGCAGCTTACAGGGGTACGAGCAGTACTTC. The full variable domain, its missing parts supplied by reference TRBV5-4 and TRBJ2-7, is ETGVTQSPTHLIKTRGQQVTLRCSSQSGHNTVSWYQQALGQGPQFIFQYYREEENGRGNFPPRFSGLQFPNYSSELNVNALELDDSALYLCASSLQGYEQYFGPGTRLTVT.